This T cell receptor (beta chain) derives from a study of regulatory T cells in long-lasting Graves disease. Study overall: Graves' cases, newly diagnosed, had used antithyroid drugs under 3 months.

This CDR3 has 16 residues. The germline gives CDR1 MGHDK, CDR2 SYGVNS. Trimming took off 5 bases at V and 1 base at J, with 16 bases between the two ends. In this sample, this clonotype turned up a few times. The antigen remains undetermined. As for time point: newly diagnosed GD, antithyroid drugs for less than 3 months. Extracted PBMC RNA gave rise to the TCR library. Study-wide findings and caveats: Having few samples may have compromised the accuracy. Among samples with persistent disease, TRBV28, TRBJ1-2 and TRBJ2-5 were favored. Persistent patients shared more public clonotypes (under 3,000) than newly diagnosed patients (about 1,000).

Construction of TCR beta libraries relied on iRepertoire HTBI primers and on Arm-PCR targeting CDR3 regions. One entry per CDR3 protein results from TCRdb running MiXCR on the multiplex PCR reads. Of about 320,000 distinct CDR3 sequences listed, 18% are singletons. Material: peripheral blood mononuclear cells (PBMCs), obtained at new diagnosis, from a patient treated with antithyroid drugs. This clonotype was obtained from a female donor with Graves disease. The rearrangement links TRBV25-1 to TRBJ2-3; perhaps TRBD2 as D (6 bases). This CDR3 is CASSPPRGGGTDTQYF. The CDR3 nucleotides are TGTGCCAGCAGTCCTCCCCGTGGCGGGGGCACAGATACGCAGTATTTT.